The clone carrying this T cell receptor (beta chain) has a handful of counts. Antigen unknown. Germline lookup yields CDR1 SGHKS and CDR2 YYEKEE (reference sequence). V was trimmed by 2 bases and J by 7 bases, leaving 12 bases between them. The CDR3 is made up of 14 amino acids. The record originates from a study of T cells after yellow fever vaccination. Study-wide background: When fractions had low cell numbers, they were prepared with SMART-Seq v4 Ultra Low Input. Findings and limits, study-wide: Highly abundant clonotypes carried over from the bulk population could end up in FACS-sorted repertoires as contaminants.

TCRdb independently ran MiXCR on the 5' RACE reads; one entry per CDR3 protein. The table has over 300,000 distinct CDR3 sequences, roughly 4% seen once. J is TRBJ1-4 and V is TRBV5-5; D remains ambiguous. This specimen was PBMCs, taken 5 days after the yellow fever booster vaccination. The sequence was collected from a man younger than 35 who received the YFV17D yellow fever vaccine. The CDR3 region is CASSLATMVEKLFF. DNA of the CDR3: TGTGCCAGCAGCTTAGCGACAATGGTTGAAAAACTGTTTTTT.